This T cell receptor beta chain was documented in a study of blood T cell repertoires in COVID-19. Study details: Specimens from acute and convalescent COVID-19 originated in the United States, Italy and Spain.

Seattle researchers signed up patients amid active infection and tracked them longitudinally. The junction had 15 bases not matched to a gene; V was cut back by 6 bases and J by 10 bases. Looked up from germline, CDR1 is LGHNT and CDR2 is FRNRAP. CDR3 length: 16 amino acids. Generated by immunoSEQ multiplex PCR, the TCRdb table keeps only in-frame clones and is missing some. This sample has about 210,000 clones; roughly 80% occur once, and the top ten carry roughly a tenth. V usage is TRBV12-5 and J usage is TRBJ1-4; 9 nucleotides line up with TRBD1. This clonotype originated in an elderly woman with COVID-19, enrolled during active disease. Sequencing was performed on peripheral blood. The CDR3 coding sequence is TGTGCTAGTGGGGTGACGGGACAGGGAGGGTTCGGAAAACTGTTTTTT. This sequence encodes CASGVTGQGGFGKLFF.